Listed below are T cell receptor beta chains from one sample, sequenced in a study of control samples from healthy donors and cancer patients. The table came from immunoSEQ multiplex PCR; TCRdb's copy has only in-frame clones and leaves some out. The table lists under 200,000 clones, 91% of them singletons. Sequenced: blood. These receptors all come from a woman in her thirties in good health. CDR3s include the opening cysteine and the closing phenylalanine or tryptophan. A D gene is named only where the DNA matches it firmly. Only some rows state a clone size, as once, few, many or a class for expanded clones.

TRBV28	TRBD1	TRBJ2-7	.	TGTGCCAGCAGGGACAGGGCCTACGAGCAGTACTTC	CASRDRAYEQYF
TRBV13	TRBD2	TRBJ2-4	once	TGTGCCAGCAGCTTAATAGGACTAGCGGGAGGATCGGACAAAAACATTCAGTACTTC	CASSLIGLAGGSDKNIQYF
TRBV30	.	TRBJ1-6	.	TGTGCCTGGAGTGTATCAGGACATTATAATTCACCCCTCCACTTT	CAWSVSGHYNSPLHF
TRBV6-5	.	TRBJ1-3	.	TGTGCCAGCAGTTACTCGGGCAGCCGCTCTGGAAACACCATATATTTT	CASSYSGSRSGNTIYF
TRBV5-8	TRBD1	TRBJ1-2	.	TGTGCCAGCAGCGGACAGGGCTATGGCTACACCTTC	CASSGQGYGYTF
TRBV6-2/TRBV6-3	.	TRBJ2-2	.	TGTGCCAGCAGTTCCGGGACCCAAGACACCGGGGAGCTGTTTTTT	CASSSGTQDTGELFF
TRBV7-9	.	TRBJ2-1	.	TGTGCCAGCAGTCCCACTAGCCTTTCCTACAATGAGCAGTTCTTC	CASSPTSLSYNEQFF
TRBV4-1	TRBD1	TRBJ1-2	.	TGCGCCAGCAGCCCTCCGGGACAGAACTATGGCTACACCTTC	CASSPPGQNYGYTF
TRBV5-8	.	TRBJ1-1	.	TGTGCCAGCAGCTCCAGGGATGGGAAGAACACTGAAGCTTTCTTT	CASSSRDGKNTEAFF
TRBV20-1	.	TRBJ2-2	.	TGCAGTGCTAGTGTACCGGGACGGAACACCGGGGAGCTGTTTTTT	CSASVPGRNTGELFF
TRBV9	.	TRBJ1-3	.	TGTGCCAGCAGCGTAGCAGGGGATATCTCTGGAAACACCATATATTTT	CASSVAGDISGNTIYF
TRBV2	.	TRBJ1-4	.	TGTGCCAGCAGTGAAGGGGGAGGGCGGGAAAAACTGTTTTTT	CASSEGGGREKLFF
TRBV9	TRBD1	TRBJ1-4	.	TGTGCCAGCAGCCTCCGGGACAGGGGGGAAAAACTGTTTTTT	CASSLRDRGEKLFF
TRBV3-1/TRBV3-2	.	TRBJ2-5	once	TGTGCCAGCAGCCAAGTATTTGAGACCCAGTACTTC	CASSQVFETQYF
TRBV6-5	.	TRBJ2-7	.	TGTGCCAGCAGTTACGAAGGCACCTTCTACGAGCAGTACTTC	CASSYEGTFYEQYF
TRBV5-1	TRBD1	TRBJ2-7	.	TGCGCCAGCAGCTTGCCGGGACAGGGGTTCAACGAGCAGTACTTC	CASSLPGQGFNEQYF
TRBV21-1	.	TRBJ2-7	.	TGTGCCAGCAGCAACAGGGTCGATTCCTACGAGCAGTACTTC	CASSNRVDSYEQYF
TRBV29-1	TRBD2	TRBJ2-7	.	TGCAGCGTTGAAGACGGGGGGTGGTACGAGCAGTACTTC	CSVEDGGWYEQYF
TRBV6-6	TRBD2	TRBJ2-5	.	TGTGCCAGCAGTTACTCGACGGGGGGAGAGACCCAGTACTTC	CASSYSTGGETQYF
TRBV13	.	TRBJ1-4	.	TGTGCCAGCAGCCCGCGGACTGAAAATGAAAAACTGTTTTTT	CASSPRTENEKLFF
TRBV7-2	TRBD1	TRBJ1-2	once	TGTGCCAGCAGCTTGTTCAGGGGGGTGGATGGCTACACCTTC	CASSLFRGVDGYTF
TRBV7-6	TRBD1	TRBJ2-5	.	TGTGCCAGCAGCCCTCGGACAGGGGGCTATAGGGGGAGGCAAGAGACCCAGTACTTC	CASSPRTGGYRGRQETQYF
TRBV12-5	.	TRBJ1-1	.	TGTGCTAGTGGAATGGGGCAGAACACTGAAGCTTTCTTT	CASGMGQNTEAFF
TRBV9	.	TRBJ1-3	.	TGTGCCAGCAGCGTAGCGAGGACAGACTCTGGAAACACCATATATTTT	CASSVARTDSGNTIYF
TRBV7-2	.	TRBJ1-4	.	TGTGCCAGCAGCTTTAGCGTCAGGGGTGAAAAACTGTTTTTT	CASSFSVRGEKLFF
TRBV5-1	.	TRBJ1-1	many	TGCGCCAGCAGCTTGGGAGGTGGACTCTTACGTGAAGCTTTCTTT	CASSLGGGLLREAFF
TRBV30	.	TRBJ2-3	.	TGTGCCTGGACCGGGACTAGCACAGATACGCAGTATTTT	CAWTGTSTDTQYF
TRBV6-2/TRBV6-3	.	TRBJ1-2	.	TGTGCCAGCAGTACCGGGGCTGGCTACACCTTC	CASSTGAGYTF
TRBV7-9	.	TRBJ1-1	.	TGTGCCAGCAGCTTATGGATGGGTTCTAACACTGAAGCTTTCTTT	CASSLWMGSNTEAFF
TRBV7-2	TRBD2	TRBJ2-7	.	TGTGCCAGCAGCTTAGCGCTAGCGGGAGGCACCTACGAGCAGTACTTC	CASSLALAGGTYEQYF
TRBV18	TRBD2	TRBJ2-1	.	TGTGCCAGCTCACCAAGCGGGGGGGCCTACAATGAGCAGTTCTTC	CASSPSGGAYNEQFF
TRBV4-1	.	TRBJ2-5	.	TGCGCCAGCAGCCACGGGATGCAAGAGACCCAGTACTTC	CASSHGMQETQYF
TRBV2	.	TRBJ1-4	.	TGTGCCAGCAGTGAGCGGACAGTAACTAATGAAAAACTGTTTTTT	CASSERTVTNEKLFF
TRBV27	TRBD1	TRBJ2-1	.	TGTGCCAGCAGAGTAGACAGGGGTTATTACAATGAGCAGTTCTTC	CASRVDRGYYNEQFF
TRBV2	TRBD2	TRBJ2-2	.	TGTGCCAGCACTAGCGGGAGGGGGGCCGGGGAGCTGTTTTTT	CASTSGRGAGELFF
TRBV6-5	TRBD1	TRBJ1-1	.	TGTGCCAGCAGCCGGGACAGAATGAACACTGAAGCTTTCTTT	CASSRDRMNTEAFF
TRBV6-4	TRBD2	TRBJ2-1	.	TGTGCCAGCAGTGCGGCTAGCGGGACCTACAATGAGCAGTTCTTC	CASSAASGTYNEQFF
TRBV3-1/TRBV3-2	.	TRBJ2-3	.	TGTGCCAGCAGCCAAGAGTCGCCGGCAGGGATCCCCACAGATACGCAGTATTTT	CASSQESPAGIPTDTQYF
TRBV6-5	TRBD1	TRBJ1-2	.	TGTGCCAGCAGTTACTCGACAGGGGTCAATGGCTACACCTTC	CASSYSTGVNGYTF
TRBV14	.	TRBJ2-1	.	TGTGCCAGCAGCCAATTCAGGGGTGGATACAATGAGCAGTTCTTC	CASSQFRGGYNEQFF
TRBV20-1	.	TRBJ1-4	.	TGCAGTGCTAGAGACGTTTTAAAACTGTTTTTT	CSARDVLKLFF
TRBV6-1	.	TRBJ1-2	.	TGTGCCAGCAGTGAAAGTAGGGGGACCCCCTATGGCTACACCTTC	CASSESRGTPYGYTF
TRBV28	.	TRBJ2-7	.	TGTGCCAGCAGTCCCCGGGATTTCCGCTACGAGCAGTACTTC	CASSPRDFRYEQYF
TRBV6-2/TRBV6-3	.	TRBJ2-3	.	TGTGCCAGCAGTTACGTCGGGGGGCAGAGAGATACGCAGTATTTT	CASSYVGGQRDTQYF
TRBV6-4	.	TRBJ2-3	.	TGTGCCAGCAGTGACGGTAGACTTCACACAGATACGCAGTATTTT	CASSDGRLHTDTQYF